This TCR beta chain was retrieved from a study of blood T cell repertoires in COVID-19. Study context: The United States, Italy and Spain provided the acute and convalescent COVID-19 samples.

Some clones are missing from TCRdb's copy, which holds only in-frame ones; the method was immunoSEQ multiplex PCR. This sample yields some 150,000 clones, of which 85% are seen a single time; over 2.5% belongs to the top ten. V trimming: 5 bases; J trimming: 9 bases; junction bases outside the gene matches: 12. Germline CDR1 SGHTA, CDR2 FQGTGA. The CDR3 has 16 residues. Material for sequencing was peripheral blood. The chain carries TRBV7-3 and TRBJ2-1; 11 bases align to TRBD1. This clonotype was sampled from a man aged 50-60 years with acute or convalescent COVID-19. This chain's CDR3 is CASSPKGTGGRAEQFF. The DNA of the CDR3 is TGTGCCAGCAGCCCAAAGGGGACAGGGGGAAGGGCTGAGCAGTTCTTC.